These T cell receptor beta chains were read from a single sample in a study of T cells after somatic rescue of genetic block. Method: immunoSEQ multiplex PCR; TCRdb's copy keeps in-frame clones and lacks some. The table lists 80,000 to 90,000 clones, around 90% of them singletons. The sample comprised peripheral blood mononuclear cells (PBMCs). All receptors derive from a woman under 30. Both conserved end residues are part of each CDR3. A row's size may be missing; if present it is once, few, many or a size class.

V gene: TRBV2; J gene: TRBJ2-2; clone size: -; CDR3 protein: CASSEVVYTGELFF
V gene: TRBV11-3; J gene: TRBJ2-7; clone size: -; CDR3 protein: CASSSQPPGQSYEQYF
V gene: TRBV7-6; J gene: TRBJ2-3; clone size: -; CDR3 protein: CASTLSGTSGTDTQYF
V gene: TRBV14; J gene: TRBJ1-5; clone size: -; CDR3 protein: CASSQEEGTAQHF
V gene: TRBV28; J gene: TRBJ2-2; clone size: once; CDR3 protein: CASSLGWTADNTGELFF
V gene: TRBV27; J gene: TRBJ1-1; clone size: -; CDR3 protein: CASSPRWGTEAFF
V gene: TRBV28; J gene: TRBJ1-2; clone size: once; CDR3 protein: CASSFLQGALYGYTF
V gene: TRBV30; J gene: TRBJ2-7; clone size: -; CDR3 protein: CAWSSRTESLF
V gene: TRBV6-1; J gene: TRBJ1-2; clone size: -; CDR3 protein: CASSEARTSYGYTF
V gene: TRBV7-2; J gene: TRBJ2-3; clone size: -; CDR3 protein: CASGGTSGSPDTQYF
V gene: TRBV5-1; J gene: TRBJ1-5; clone size: -; CDR3 protein: CASSLGSSGQPQHF
V gene: TRBV18; J gene: TRBJ1-4; clone size: -; CDR3 protein: CASSPLGRAGEKLFF
V gene: TRBV2; J gene: TRBJ2-6; clone size: -; CDR3 protein: CASLRELAGANVLTF
V gene: TRBV14; J gene: TRBJ2-1; clone size: -; CDR3 protein: CASSWEGQGWSYNEQFF
V gene: TRBV9; J gene: TRBJ2-5; clone size: -; CDR3 protein: CASSVGTGQETQYF
V gene: TRBV6-6; J gene: TRBJ2-3; clone size: -; CDR3 protein: CASSYEAGGSTDTQYF